These T cell receptor beta chains were read from a single sample in a study of T-cell memory formation after mild COVID-19. Using its own MiXCR run on the 5' RACE reads, TCRdb lists one record per CDR3 protein. The sample lists more than 300,000 distinct CDR3 sequences; roughly 13% were seen once. The sequencing input was PBMCs or a T cell subset sorted from them (not recorded which). Receptors originate from a man aged 18 to 30 who had mild COVID-19 (a few samples of this study predate the infection). Cell type and time point are not known. Each CDR3 is given with its conserved first and last residue. D genes are given only for firm matches. Size is stated for part of the rows, as once, few or many counts, or as a class when the clone is expanded.

cdr3_length	j_call	clone_size	v_call	d_call	cdr3_aa	cdr3_nt
12	TRBJ2-7	few	TRBV10-3	NA	CAISDLVYEQYF	TGTGCCATCAGTGATCTGGTCTACGAGCAGTACTTC
14	TRBJ2-1	few	TRBV5-1	TRBD1	CASSLRDRWNEQFF	TGCGCCAGCAGCTTGCGGGACAGGTGGAATGAGCAGTTCTTC
13	TRBJ2-3	many	TRBV20-1	NA	CSARSLGQNTQYF	TGCAGTGCTAGGTCACTGGGACAAAATACGCAGTATTTT
18	TRBJ2-5	few	TRBV28	NA	CASSFLRWGSSEVETQYF	TGTGCCAGCAGTTTCCTCAGGTGGGGGAGTAGTGAGGTAGAGACCCAGTACTTC
20	TRBJ2-4	NA	TRBV6-2/TRBV6-3	TRBD2	CASSSPGTSGGARAKNIQYF	TGTGCCAGCAGTTCCCCGGGGACTAGCGGGGGGGCCCGCGCCAAAAACATTCAGTACTTC
13	TRBJ1-1	NA	TRBV12-3/TRBV12-4	TRBD1	CASSTGAGTEAFF	TGTGCCAGCAGTACAGGGGCGGGCACTGAAGCTTTCTTT
14	TRBJ1-2	few	TRBV7-8	NA	CASSLGVGALGYTF	TGTGCCAGCAGCTTAGGGGTGGGGGCCCTCGGCTACACCTTC
13	TRBJ2-1	few	TRBV29-1	TRBD1	CSARVNTGGEQFF	TGCAGCGCCAGGGTTAATACAGGGGGTGAGCAGTTCTTC
15	TRBJ1-4	NA	TRBV4-2	NA	CASSQDRGANEKLFF	TGTGCCAGCAGCCAAGATAGGGGGGCGAATGAAAAACTGTTTTTT
16	TRBJ2-1	NA	TRBV5-4	TRBD2	CASSSGLAGTYNEQFF	TGTGCCAGCAGCTCCGGACTAGCGGGGACTTACAATGAGCAGTTCTTC
16	TRBJ1-2	few	TRBV5-1	NA	CASSLFMSFSDYGYTF	TGCGCCAGCAGCTTGTTCATGAGCTTCTCGGACTATGGCTACACCTTC
15	TRBJ2-3	few	TRBV19	TRBD2	CASSMGSGVSDTQYF	TGTGCCAGTAGTATGGGTAGCGGGGTATCAGATACGCAGTATTTT
15	TRBJ1-5	NA	TRBV9	NA	CASSPRGDPNQPQHF	TGTGCCAGCAGCCCGCGCGGGGACCCCAATCAGCCCCAGCATTTT
13	TRBJ1-2	few	TRBV7-9	NA	CASTGGKNYGYTF	TGTGCCAGCACCGGGGGAAAGAACTATGGCTACACCTTC
13	TRBJ2-3	few	TRBV12-3/TRBV12-4	NA	CASTRRLTDTQYF	TGTGCCAGCACAAGGAGACTCACAGATACGCAGTATTTT
15	TRBJ1-6	few	TRBV19	NA	CASSTDGGFNSPLHF	TGTGCCAGTAGTACCGACGGGGGCTTCAATTCACCCCTCCACTTT
15	TRBJ2-2	few	TRBV6-5	TRBD1	CASRTGTGETGELFF	TGTGCCAGCAGGACCGGGACAGGGGAAACCGGGGAGCTGTTTTTT
15	TRBJ2-1	NA	TRBV6-5	NA	CATARTGSSYNEQFF	TGTGCCACGGCCCGAACGGGGAGCTCCTACAATGAGCAGTTCTTC
14	TRBJ1-5	NA	TRBV12-3/TRBV12-4	NA	CASRVGNRNQPQHF	TGTGCCAGCAGAGTTGGGAATCGGAATCAGCCCCAGCATTTT
17	TRBJ2-2	NA	TRBV6-5	NA	CASSYSQMGANTGELFF	TGTGCCAGCAGTTACTCGCAAATGGGCGCGAACACCGGGGAGCTGTTTTTT
14	TRBJ1-2	NA	TRBV29-1	NA	CSVEGGNDNYGYTF	TGCAGCGTTGAAGGGGGAAATGATAACTATGGCTACACCTTC
13	TRBJ2-7	NA	TRBV24-1	NA	CATSDGGSDEQYF	TGTGCCACCAGTGATGGCGGTAGCGACGAGCAGTACTTC
14	TRBJ2-7	NA	TRBV6-1	TRBD1	CASSGAGTVTEQYF	TGTGCCAGCAGTGGGGCCGGGACAGTGACCGAGCAGTACTTC
15	TRBJ2-2	NA	TRBV6-5	NA	CASGLGPPLTGELFF	TGTGCCAGCGGCCTCGGACCCCCACTTACCGGGGAGCTGTTTTTT
11	TRBJ1-1	few	TRBV6-5	NA	CASSWAGMAFF	TGTGCCAGCAGCTGGGCGGGTATGGCTTTCTTT
13	TRBJ1-6	NA	TRBV27	NA	CAVRREYNSPLHF	TGTGCCGTCCGTAGAGAGTATAATTCACCCCTCCACTTT
19	TRBJ2-1	few	TRBV7-2	TRBD2	CASSQPGLAGGPSYNEQFF	TGTGCCAGCAGCCAGCCCGGACTAGCGGGGGGGCCATCCTACAATGAGCAGTTCTTC
11	TRBJ1-2	NA	TRBV24-1	NA	CATREVYGYTF	TGTGCCACCAGGGAAGTCTATGGCTACACCTTC
15	TRBJ2-5	many	TRBV7-2	TRBD2	CASSPQAAGEETQYF	TGTGCCAGCAGCCCCCAGGCAGCGGGGGAAGAGACCCAGTACTTC
14	TRBJ2-5	NA	TRBV29-1	NA	CSVEDTGRQETQYF	TGCAGCGTCGAAGACACAGGGAGGCAAGAGACCCAGTACTTC
18	TRBJ2-7	many	TRBV7-2	TRBD2	CASSPQGLGGGAPYEQYF	TGTGCCAGCAGCCCCCAGGGTTTGGGCGGGGGGGCCCCCTACGAGCAGTACTTC
16	TRBJ2-2	many	TRBV20-1	TRBD2	CSARGSGGRATGELFF	TGCAGTGCTAGGGGGTCGGGGGGGCGCGCCACCGGGGAGCTGTTTTTT
16	TRBJ1-5	many	TRBV20-1	TRBD1	CSASLRTGAIHQPQHF	TGCAGTGCTAGCCTTAGGACAGGGGCAATTCACCAGCCCCAGCATTTT
15	TRBJ2-2	few	TRBV5-6	TRBD1	CASSLFTGDTGELFF	TGTGCCAGCAGCTTGTTCACAGGGGACACCGGGGAGCTGTTTTTT
13	TRBJ2-2	NA	TRBV20-1	NA	CSAGRPNTGELFF	TGCAGTGCGGGCAGACCGAACACCGGGGAGCTGTTTTTT
13	TRBJ1-2	NA	TRBV20-1	NA	CSARDIVSYGYTF	TGCAGTGCTAGAGATATAGTGAGCTATGGCTACACCTTC
13	TRBJ2-7	NA	TRBV5-1	TRBD2	CASVAGDGYEQYF	TGCGCCAGCGTCGCGGGGGATGGATACGAGCAGTACTTC
14	TRBJ1-2	few	TRBV24-1	NA	CATSDPEVPYGYTF	TGTGCCACCAGTGACCCAGAAGTACCTTATGGCTACACCTTC
11	TRBJ2-5	NA	TRBV7-9	NA	CASSFPETQYF	TGTGCCAGCAGCTTTCCCGAGACCCAGTACTTC
19	TRBJ2-2	few	TRBV6-6	NA	CASSYSEARLVVHTGELFF	TGTGCCAGCAGTTACTCTGAAGCTCGGCTAGTGGTTCACACCGGGGAGCTGTTTTTT
13	TRBJ2-2	few	TRBV6-6	NA	CASSYSPSRELFF	TGTGCCAGCAGTTACTCCCCTAGCAGGGAGCTGTTTTTT